This TCR beta chain was recovered during a study of blood T cell repertoires in COVID-19. In the study overall: PBMCs, B-cell-depleted T cells, or T cells provided the cDNA or gDNA that made up the material.

The repertoire was sequenced with immunoSEQ multiplex PCR; TCRdb's copy has only in-frame clones and lacks some. The sample holds under 200,000 clones, roughly four fifths seen once. The origin of this receptor is a man aged 35-49 years who had recovered from COVID-19. The sequenced sample was peripheral blood.

The chain's CDR3 is CASSTGTGDSPLHF. In DNA form, the CDR3 reads TGTGCCAGCAGCACCGGGACAGGTGATTCACCCCTCCACTTT. The chain uses TRBV7-6 and TRBJ1-6; 8 positions agree with TRBD1. With 5 bases clipped from V and 8 bases from J, the junction kept 5 bases outside the gene matches. Germline V gene lookup returns CDR1 SGHVS and CDR2 FNYEAQ. This CDR3 comprises 14 residues.